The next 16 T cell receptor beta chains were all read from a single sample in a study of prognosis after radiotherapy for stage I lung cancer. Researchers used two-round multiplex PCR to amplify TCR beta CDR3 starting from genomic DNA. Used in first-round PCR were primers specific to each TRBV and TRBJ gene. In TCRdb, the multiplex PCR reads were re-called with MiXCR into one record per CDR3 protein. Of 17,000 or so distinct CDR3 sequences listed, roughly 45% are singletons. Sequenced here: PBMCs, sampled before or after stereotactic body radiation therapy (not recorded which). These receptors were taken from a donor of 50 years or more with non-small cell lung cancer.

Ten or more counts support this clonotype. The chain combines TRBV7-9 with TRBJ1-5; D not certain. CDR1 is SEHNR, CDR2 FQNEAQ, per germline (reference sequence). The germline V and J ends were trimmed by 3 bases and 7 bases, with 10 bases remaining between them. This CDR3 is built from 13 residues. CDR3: CASSLTGSQPQHF. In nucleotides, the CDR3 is TGTGCCAGCAGCTTGACGGGGAGCCAGCCCCAGCATTTT.

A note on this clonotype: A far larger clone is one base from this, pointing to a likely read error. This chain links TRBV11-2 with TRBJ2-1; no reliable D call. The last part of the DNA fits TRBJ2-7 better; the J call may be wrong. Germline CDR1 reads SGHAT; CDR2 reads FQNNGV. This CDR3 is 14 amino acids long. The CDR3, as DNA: TGTGCCAGCAGCTTGACCGACGCCGCCTACGAGCAGTACTTC. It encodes CASSLTDAAYEQYF.

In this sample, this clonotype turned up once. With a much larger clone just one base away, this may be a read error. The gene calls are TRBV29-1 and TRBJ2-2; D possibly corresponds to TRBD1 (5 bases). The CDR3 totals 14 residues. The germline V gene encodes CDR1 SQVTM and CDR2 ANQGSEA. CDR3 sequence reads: CSVSLKGVNGQLFF. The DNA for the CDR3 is TGCAGCGTGAGCCTGAAAGGGGTAAACGGGCAGCTGTTTTTT.

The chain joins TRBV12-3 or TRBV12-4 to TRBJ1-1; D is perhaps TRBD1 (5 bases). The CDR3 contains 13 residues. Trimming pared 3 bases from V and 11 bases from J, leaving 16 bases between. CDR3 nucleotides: TGTGCCAGCAGTTTGGTTGGGGCTTACGTGGCTTTCTTT. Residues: CASSLVGAYVAFF.

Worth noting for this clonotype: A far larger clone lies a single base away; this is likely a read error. CDR3 DNA: TGTGCCACTCGCCAGTGGACGGGGGGCTACACCTTC. This codes for CATRQWTGGYTF. The rearrangement links TRBV6-9 to TRBJ1-2; D is unclear. The germline V gene encodes CDR1 MNHGY and CDR2 SVAAGI. This CDR3 contains 12 residues. Trimming took 10 bases from V and 8 from J, leaving 17 bases between them.

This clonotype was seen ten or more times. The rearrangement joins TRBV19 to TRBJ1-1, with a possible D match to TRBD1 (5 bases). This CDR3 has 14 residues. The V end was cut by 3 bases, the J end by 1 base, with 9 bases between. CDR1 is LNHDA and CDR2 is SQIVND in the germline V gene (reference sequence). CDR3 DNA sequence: TGTGCCAGTAGTATCGGGGGTCCGAACACTGAAGCTTTCTTT. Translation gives CASSIGGPNTEAFF.

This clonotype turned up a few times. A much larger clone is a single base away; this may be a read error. CDR3 residues: CASSSGTNPSQETQFF. The CDR3 nucleotides read TGCGCCAGCAGCTCCGGGACTAACCCAAGCCAAGAGACCCAGTTCTTC. V usage is TRBV5-1 and J usage is TRBJ2-1; 7 bases match TRBD2. V shed 3 bases and J 13 bases; nucleotides not matched to a gene: 19. This CDR3 region has 16 residues. The germline gives CDR1 SGHRS, CDR2 YFSETQ.

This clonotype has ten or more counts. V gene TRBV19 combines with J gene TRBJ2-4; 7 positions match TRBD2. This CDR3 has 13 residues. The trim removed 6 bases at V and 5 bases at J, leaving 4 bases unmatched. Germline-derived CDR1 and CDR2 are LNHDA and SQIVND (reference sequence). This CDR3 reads CASRPTSENIQYF. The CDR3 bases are TGTGCCAGTAGGCCCACTAGCGAAAACATTCAGTACTTC.

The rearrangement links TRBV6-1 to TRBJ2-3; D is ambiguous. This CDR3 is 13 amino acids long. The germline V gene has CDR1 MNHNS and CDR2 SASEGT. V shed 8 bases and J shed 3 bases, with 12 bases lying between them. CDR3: CASGVCGTDTQYF. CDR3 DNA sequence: TGTGCCAGCGGTGTGTGTGGGACAGATACGCAGTATTTT.

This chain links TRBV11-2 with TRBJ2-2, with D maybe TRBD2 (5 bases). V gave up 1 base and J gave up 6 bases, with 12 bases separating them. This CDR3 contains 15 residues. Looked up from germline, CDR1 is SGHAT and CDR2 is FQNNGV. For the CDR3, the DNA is TGTGCCAGCAGCTTAGGACGACGGGGTGCCGGGGAGCTGTTTTTT. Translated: CASSLGRRGAGELFF.

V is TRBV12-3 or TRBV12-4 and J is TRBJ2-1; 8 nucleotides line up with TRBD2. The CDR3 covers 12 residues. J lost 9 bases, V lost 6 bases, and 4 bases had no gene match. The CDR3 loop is CASSHSGIEQFF. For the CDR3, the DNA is TGTGCCAGCAGCCATAGCGGGATTGAGCAGTTCTTC.

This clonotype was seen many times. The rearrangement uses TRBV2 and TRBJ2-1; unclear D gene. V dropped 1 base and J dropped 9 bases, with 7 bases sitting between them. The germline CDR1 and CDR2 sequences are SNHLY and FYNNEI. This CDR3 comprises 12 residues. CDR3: CASSEGLREQFF. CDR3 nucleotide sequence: TGTGCCAGCAGTGAAGGGCTTCGTGAGCAGTTCTTC.

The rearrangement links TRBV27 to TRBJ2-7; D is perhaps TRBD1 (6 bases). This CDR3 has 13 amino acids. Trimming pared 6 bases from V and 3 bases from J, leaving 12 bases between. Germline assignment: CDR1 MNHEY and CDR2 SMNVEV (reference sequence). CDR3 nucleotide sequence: TGTGCCAGCAGCGGGACACCAGGCTACGAGCAGTACTTC. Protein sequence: CASSGTPGYEQYF.

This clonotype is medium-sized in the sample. This chain's CDR3 is CASSRNPGLVQEQYF. The CDR3, as DNA: TGTGCCAGCAGCCGGAATCCGGGACTAGTCCAAGAGCAGTACTTC. The chain couples TRBV27 to TRBJ2-7; TRBD2 matches at 8 bases. The CDR3 runs to 15 residues. Germline assignment: CDR1 MNHEY and CDR2 SMNVEV (reference sequence). J was trimmed by 7 bases and V by 6 bases; bases with no gene match: 14.

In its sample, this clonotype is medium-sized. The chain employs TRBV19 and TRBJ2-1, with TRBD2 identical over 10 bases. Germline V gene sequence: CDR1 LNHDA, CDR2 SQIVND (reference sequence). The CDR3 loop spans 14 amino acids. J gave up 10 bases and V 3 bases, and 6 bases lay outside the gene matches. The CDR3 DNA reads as TGTGCCAGTAGTATCCTAGCGGGGGTGGGCGAGCAGTTCTTC. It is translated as CASSILAGVGEQFF. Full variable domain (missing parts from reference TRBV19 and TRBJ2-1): DGGITQSPKYLFRKEGQNVTLSCEQNLNHDAMYWYRQDPGQGLRLIYYSQIVNDFQKGDIAEGYSVSREKKESFPLTVTSAQKNPTAFYLCASSILAGVGEQFFGPGTRLTVL.

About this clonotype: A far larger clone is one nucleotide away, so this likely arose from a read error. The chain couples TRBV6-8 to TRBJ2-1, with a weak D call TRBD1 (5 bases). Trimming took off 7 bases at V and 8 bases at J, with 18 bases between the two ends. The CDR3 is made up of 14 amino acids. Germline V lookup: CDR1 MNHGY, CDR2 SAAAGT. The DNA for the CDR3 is TGTGCCAGCATATGCAACCCAGGGTTTCATGAGCAGTTCTTC. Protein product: CASICNPGFHEQFF.